The 21 T cell receptor beta chains below come from one sample, sequenced in a study of T cells in Graves' hyperthyroidism and ophthalmopathy. Amplification of TCR beta CDR3 regions was performed using RNA transcripts as template. TCR CDR3 underwent first-round RT-PCR with the HTBI primer set. TCRdb used MiXCR to reprocess the multiplex PCR reads, holding one entry per CDR3 protein. The sample carries roughly 500,000 distinct CDR3 sequences, roughly 45% recorded once. The sample consisted of peripheral blood or thyroid tissue (not recorded which). All receptors derive from an adult woman with Graves' disease, either hyperthyroidism or ophthalmopathy (not recorded which).

Comments on this clonotype: A junction boundary mismatches the germline segment, possibly from a read error. The genes are TRBV7-3 and TRBJ1-4; tentatively, D is TRBD1 (5 bases). Germline loops: CDR1 SGHTA, CDR2 FQGTGA. CDR3 size: 15 residues. The chain's CDR3 is CASSQARVANEKLFF. The CDR3 coding sequence is TGCGCCAGCAGCCAAGCCAGGGTGGCTAATGAAAAACTGTTTTTT.

This chain connects TRBV15 to TRBJ2-7; D perhaps matches TRBD1 (6 bases). In germline, CDR1 is LNHNV, CDR2 YYDKDF (reference sequence). V lost 3 bases and J lost 1, with 10 bases in between. This CDR3 is 14 amino acids long. CDR3 sequence: CATSSRDNSYEQYF. The CDR3 bases are TGTGCCACCAGCAGCCGGGACAATTCCTACGAGCAGTACTTC.

The CDR3 region has the DNA TGTGCCAGCAGTTTCCAGGGGAGCGATAGAGAGACCCAGTACTTC. Translation gives CASSFQGSDRETQYF. V gene TRBV9 combines with J gene TRBJ2-5; D might be TRBD1 (6 bases). V was trimmed by 5 bases and J by 4 bases, leaving 18 bases between them. Germline assignment: CDR1 SGDLS and CDR2 YYNGEE. The CDR3 sequence is 15 residues long.

This clonotype was seen a single time. The chain uses TRBV20-1 and TRBJ1-6, with a weak D call TRBD1 (5 bases). The CDR3 extends over 13 amino acids. V was clipped by 6 bases and J by 8 bases, with 14 bases between them. Germline-derived CDR1 and CDR2 are DFQATT and SNEGSKA (reference sequence). CDR3 DNA sequence: TGCAGTGCCAGGAGGGCAGGGTATTCACCCCTCCACTTT. Amino acid sequence: CSARRAGYSPLHF.

This rearrangement joins TRBV20-1 to TRBJ2-5; 7 bases align to TRBD2. The CDR3 extends over 14 amino acids. Trimming took 1 base from V and 5 from J; bases not matched to a gene: 7. Germline V lookup: CDR1 DFQATT, CDR2 SNEGSKA (reference sequence). The CDR3 loop reads CSARGGGVTETQYF. CDR3 bases: TGCAGTGCTAGAGGGGGAGGGGTGACGGAGACCCAGTACTTC.

The sample holds many counts of this clonotype. The CDR3 DNA reads TGCAGCGTTGCCGGACAGAGCTCCACTGAAGCTTTCTTT. Translation: CSVAGQSSTEAFF. The V gene is TRBV29-1, the J gene TRBJ1-1, with D possibly TRBD1 on 6 matching bases. V lost 4 bases and J lost 4, with 13 bases in between. The CDR3 loop spans 13 amino acids. Per germline, CDR1 SQVTM and CDR2 ANQGSEA. Variable domain in full (rest from reference TRBV29-1 and TRBJ1-1): SAVISQKPSRDICQRGTSLTIQCQVDSQVTMMFWYRQQPGQSLTLIATANQGSEATYESGFVIDKFPISRPNLTFSTLTVSNMSPEDSSIYLCSVAGQSSTEAFFGQGTRLTVV.

This sequence joins TRBV7-2 and TRBJ2-7; unclear D gene. CDR1 and CDR2 (germline): SGHTA, FQGNSA. This CDR3 comprises 15 residues. With 0 bases removed from V and 2 bases from J, the gap between germline ends came to 11 bases. CDR3 DNA: TGTGCCAGCAGCTTAGCGGTCGGTATTACCTACGAGCAGTACTTC. Translated: CASSLAVGITYEQYF.

The chain combines TRBV2 with TRBJ2-5; TRBD2 aligns across 7 bases. The length of the CDR3 is 14 residues. Germline V CDR1 and CDR2: SNHLY, FYNNEI. The J segment lost 6 bases and the V segment lost 3 bases, leaving 7 bases of the junction unmatched. CDR3 DNA: TGTGCCAGCAGTGACCTGGGAGGGCTACAGACCCAGTACTTC. It specifies CASSDLGGLQTQYF.

This clonotype was seen at least ten times. V and J are TRBV5-1 and TRBJ1-5, with 7 bases identical to TRBD1. This CDR3 spans 15 amino acids. Germline loops: CDR1 SGHRS, CDR2 YFSETQ. Unmatched junction bases numbered 7, after V lost 4 bases and J lost 3 bases. The CDR3 coding sequence is TGCGCCAGCAGCACAGACGGACAGGTCAATCAGCCCCAGCATTTT. It yields the protein CASSTDGQVNQPQHF.

V usage is TRBV19 and J usage is TRBJ1-5; TRBD1 aligns across 9 bases. This CDR3 contains 17 residues. The junction had 6 bases not matched to a gene; V was cut back by 3 bases and J by 0 bases. Germline CDR1 LNHDA, CDR2 SQIVND (reference sequence). The CDR3 is CASSMDRGLPSNQPQHF. CDR3 sequence (DNA): TGTGCCAGTAGTATGGACAGGGGCCTCCCTAGCAATCAGCCCCAGCATTTT. Combining the CDR3 with reference TRBV19 and TRBJ1-5 gives the whole variable domain DGGITQSPKYLFRKEGQNVTLSCEQNLNHDAMYWYRQDPGQGLRLIYYSQIVNDFQKGDIAEGYSVSREKKESFPLTVTSAQKNPTAFYLCASSMDRGLPSNQPQHFGDGTRLSIL.

In its sample, this clonotype was seen many times. The chain links TRBV5-4 to TRBJ1-6, with D possibly being TRBD1 (5 bases). Per the germline V gene, CDR1 is SGHNT and CDR2 is YYREEE (reference sequence). Trimming took 0 bases from V and 7 from J, leaving 11 bases between them. The CDR3 spans 15 residues. CDR3 nucleotides: TGTGCCAGCAGCTTGGCCGGGGGAGTGAATTCACCCCTCCACTTT. Its translation is CASSLAGGVNSPLHF.

CDR3: CASGRESYQPQHF. CDR3 bases: TGTGCCAGCGGCAGGGAGAGTTATCAGCCCCAGCATTTT. The chain has TRBV19 and TRBJ1-5; D possibly corresponds to TRBD1 (5 bases). Germline loops: CDR1 LNHDA, CDR2 SQIVND (reference sequence). This CDR3 has 13 residues. V was clipped by 9 bases and J by 5 bases, with 14 bases between them.

The V and J genes are TRBV20-1 and TRBJ2-5; 8 nucleotides agree with TRBD2. Per germline, CDR1 DFQATT and CDR2 SNEGSKA (reference sequence). The CDR3 is made up of 16 amino acids. After removal of 0 bases from V and 4 bases from J, the junction contained 10 bases not matched to a gene. The CDR3 loop is CSARDPGAGEAETQYF. The DNA of the CDR3 is TGCAGTGCTAGAGATCCGGGAGCGGGAGAAGCAGAGACCCAGTACTTC.

This chain uses TRBV12-3 or TRBV12-4 with TRBJ1-4; 8 bases are a match to TRBD1. With 6 bases clipped from V and 8 bases from J, the junction kept 8 bases outside the gene matches. The CDR3 has 14 residues. DNA for the CDR3: TGTGCCAGCAGCGAGGACAGGGTGGGCGAAAAACTGTTTTTT. Protein: CASSEDRVGEKLFF.

CDR3 bases: TGCAGTGCTAGCGCACCGGGACAGGCGTACGAGCAGTACTTC. Amino acids: CSASAPGQAYEQYF. This sequence joins TRBV29-1 and TRBJ2-7; 8 bases line up with TRBD1. CDR1 SQVTM and CDR2 ANQGSEA come from the germline V gene. The CDR3 covers 14 residues.

The chain couples TRBV7-2 to TRBJ2-5; D is ambiguous. Germline V gives CDR1 SGHTA, CDR2 FQGNSA. Trimming pared 2 bases from V and 4 bases from J, leaving 8 bases between. There are 13 residues in the CDR3. The CDR3, as DNA: TGTGCCAGCAGCTTACCGGAAGGAGAGACCCAGTACTTC. It is translated as CASSLPEGETQYF.

Of note for this clonotype: A much larger clone differs by one base, so this may be a read error. The rearrangement joins TRBV30 to TRBJ1-1; D might be TRBD1 (5 bases). With 5 bases removed from V and 6 bases from J, the gap between germline ends came to 16 bases. The length of the CDR3 is 13 residues. CDR1 is GTSNPN, CDR2 SVGIG, per germline (reference sequence). Here the CDR3 reads CAWGRGVVPEAFF. The CDR3 region has the DNA TGTGCCTGGGGGAGAGGGGTTGTTCCTGAAGCTTTCTTT.

The chain links TRBV7-2 to TRBJ2-5; D uncertain. This CDR3 is 12 amino acids long. Germline V gives CDR1 SGHTA, CDR2 FQGNSA. Trimming cost V 4 bases and J 10 bases, with 13 bases left between them. CDR3 region: CASSSPPVSQYF. The CDR3 DNA reads as TGTGCCAGCAGCTCCCCCCCGGTGAGCCAGTACTTC.

J is TRBJ1-5 and V is TRBV7-9, with D perhaps TRBD1 (6 bases). CDR1 is SEHNR and CDR2 is FQNEAQ in the germline V gene (reference sequence). The CDR3 totals 15 residues. The V end was cut by 3 bases, the J end by 5 bases, with 14 bases between. CDR3 sequence reads: CASSLGAGWDQPQHF. The DNA for the CDR3 is TGTGCCAGCAGCTTGGGGGCAGGGTGGGATCAGCCCCAGCATTTT.

The sample holds many counts of this clonotype. The CDR3 is CASSPSRTNTEAFF. CDR3 coding DNA: TGTGCCAGCAGCCCTTCCCGCACGAACACTGAAGCTTTCTTT. The chain uses TRBV7-3 and TRBJ1-1; D gene uncertain. Looked up from germline, CDR1 is SGHTA and CDR2 is FQGTGA. CDR3 length: 14 amino acids. V lost 5 bases and J lost 1, with 11 bases in between.

At least ten counts were recorded for this clonotype. CDR3 protein: CASSSVTGDGYTF. CDR3 bases: TGTGCCAGCAGCTCTGTGACAGGAGATGGCTACACCTTC. The chain combines TRBV7-2 with TRBJ1-2; D possibly corresponds to TRBD1 (6 bases). Germline V lookup: CDR1 SGHTA, CDR2 FQGNSA. The germline V and J ends were trimmed by 4 bases and 6 bases, with 12 bases remaining between them. This CDR3 is built from 13 residues.